A single sample is the source of the 16 T cell receptor beta chains below, sequenced in a study of OX40 agonist ivuxolimab in advanced cancers. Here immunoSEQ multiplex PCR was the method, and the copy in TCRdb shows in-frame clones only, minus some. This table holds fewer than 25,000 clones, about three quarters found once. This sample comprised CD4+ or CD8+ T cells sorted from blood, obtained in a trial of the OX40 agonist ivuxolimab. These receptors all come from an adult with an advanced solid tumor such as melanoma, head and neck, liver or kidney cancer.

The chain recombines TRBV21-1 with TRBJ2-1; TRBD1 is the table's D call and was not checked against the DNA. TRBV21-1 is shown as a pseudogene. This CDR3 contains 17 residues. CDR3 amino acids: CASSKNLRGWSYNEQFF. The CDR3 region has the DNA TGTGCCAGCAGCAAAAACCTCAGGGGTTGGTCCTACAATGAGCAGTTCTTC.

The chain joins TRBV7-2 to TRBJ2-7; D is ambiguous. Germline V CDR1 and CDR2: SGHTA, FQGNSA. The CDR3 length is 12 residues. The V end lost 4 bases, the J end lost 0 bases, and 4 bases lay between the germline ends. The CDR3 DNA follows: TGTGCCAGCAGCTATCCCTCCTACGAGCAGTACTTC. It codes for CASSYPSYEQYF.

This clone came up once. The chain is built from TRBV28 and TRBJ2-7; D perhaps matches TRBD2 (5 bases). Trimming removed 7 bases at V and 2 bases at J, with 15 bases between. From germline, CDR1 is MDHEN and CDR2 SYDVKM. The CDR3 totals 14 residues. The CDR3 bases are TGTGCCAGCAACCTACTAGGAGGTACCTACGAGCAGTACTTC. Protein: CASNLLGGTYEQYF.

By proportion, this clone is medium-sized. In nucleotides, the CDR3 is TGTGCCAGCAGCCGGGACCCTACCAGCACAGATACGCAGTATTTT. Encoded protein: CASSRDPTSTDTQYF. V usage is TRBV6-4 and J usage is TRBJ2-3; the D call may be TRBD1 or TRBD2 (5 bases each). The CDR3 length is 15 residues. Germline CDR1 reads MRHNA; CDR2 reads SNTAGT. Trimming took 6 bases from V and 0 from J, leaving 13 bases between them.

The chain joins TRBV13 to TRBJ2-3, with D tentatively TRBD2 (6 bases). This CDR3 region has 18 residues. Trimming took 4 bases from V and 2 from J, leaving 22 bases between them. Germline-derived CDR1 and CDR2 are PRHDT and FYEKMQ (reference sequence). The chain's CDR3 is CASSSGGIAEYNTDTQYF. The DNA for the CDR3 is TGTGCCAGCAGCTCGGGCGGGATAGCGGAGTATAACACAGATACGCAGTATTTT.

The rearrangement links TRBV9 to TRBJ2-7, with 9 bases lining up with TRBD1. The ends lost 4 bases at V and 4 bases at J; junction bases unmatched: 15. Germline loops: CDR1 SGDLS, CDR2 YYNGEE. There are 17 residues in the CDR3. The DNA of the CDR3 is TGTGCCAGCAGCCTTAACCCGGGACAGGGTCCCCCTTACGAGCAGTACTTC. Translation gives CASSLNPGQGPPYEQYF.

The chain employs TRBV10-3 and TRBJ2-5; D assignment may be TRBD1 or TRBD2 (5 bases each). The DNA end is more similar to TRBJ2-7, so the J call may be wrong. The CDR3 contains 12 residues. Germline CDR1 reads ENHRY; CDR2 reads SYGVKD. DNA of the CDR3: TGTGCCACCGGACGGGACCCCTACGAGCAGTACTTC. The encoded protein is CATGRDPYEQYF.

The chain links TRBV2 to TRBJ2-7, with D tentatively TRBD1 (5 bases). Trimming took 6 bases from V and 2 from J, leaving 14 bases between them. The CDR3 contains 14 residues. Germline assignment: CDR1 SNHLY and CDR2 FYNNEI. The CDR3 sequence is CASSLRQWPYEQYF. CDR3 sequence (DNA): TGTGCCAGCAGCCTGAGACAGTGGCCCTACGAGCAGTACTTC.

The CDR3 bases are TGTGCCAGCAGTTACCTTCCCGGGAGGTCCGGGAATGAGCAGTTCTTC. Amino acid sequence: CASSYLPGRSGNEQFF. The rearrangement uses TRBV6-5 and TRBJ2-1; 7 positions match TRBD2. There are 16 residues in the CDR3. Germline CDR1 MNHEY, CDR2 SVGAGI. J gave up 7 bases and V 2 bases, and 11 bases lay outside the gene matches.

This rearrangement joins TRBV2 to TRBJ2-7, with 7 bases matching TRBD2. The CDR3 runs 13 residues. Trimming took 3 bases from V and 3 from J; bases not matched to a gene: 2. The V gene's germline CDR1 is SNHLY and CDR2 FYNNEI. The CDR3 region is CASSETSFYEQYF. In DNA, the CDR3 is TGTGCCAGCAGTGAGACTAGCTTCTACGAGCAGTACTTC. Filled out from reference TRBV2 and TRBJ2-7, the complete variable domain reads EPEVTQTPSHQVTQMGQEVILRCVPISNHLYFYWYRQILGQKVEFLVSFYNNEISEKSEIFDDQFSVERPDGSNFTLKIRSTKLEDSAMYFCASSETSFYEQYFGPGTRLTVT.

In its sample, this clone ranks as medium-sized (0.01 to 0.1%). This rearrangement joins TRBV4-1 to TRBJ2-1; 8 nucleotides align to TRBD2. The CDR3 covers 16 residues. Germline lookup yields CDR1 MGHRA and CDR2 YSYEKL. V dropped 1 base and J dropped 7; count of bases not matched to a gene: 9. The CDR3, as DNA: TGCGCCAGCAGCCAAGTGGGGACTAGTAAGATAAATGAGCAGTTCTTC. Translating gives CASSQVGTSKINEQFF.

This clone occurred a few times. The chain combines TRBV6-5 with TRBJ2-1; D is uncertain. From germline, CDR1 is MNHEY and CDR2 SVGAGI. The CDR3 runs 13 residues. Trimming took off 5 bases at V and 7 bases at J, with 12 bases between the two ends. The CDR3 spells CASSHNQRNEQFF. CDR3 coding DNA: TGTGCCAGCAGTCACAACCAGAGGAATGAGCAGTTCTTC.

The chain has TRBV28 and TRBJ1-1; perhaps TRBD1 as D (6 bases). CDR1 and CDR2 (germline): MDHEN, SYDVKM. CDR3 length: 14 residues. V was trimmed by 4 bases and J by 4 bases, leaving 13 bases between them. As DNA, the CDR3 is TGTGCCAGCAGTTACCTGGGGGCGGGCACTGAAGCTTTCTTT. Translating gives CASSYLGAGTEAFF. Complete variable domain (other parts from reference TRBV28 and TRBJ1-1): DVKVTQSSRYLVKRTGEKVFLECVQDMDHENMFWYRQDPGLGLRLIYFSYDVKMKEKGDIPEGYSVSREKKERFSLILESASTNQTSMYLCASSYLGAGTEAFFGQGTRLTVV.

This clone was seen a few times. The chain employs TRBV19 and TRBJ2-7, with 7 bases matching TRBD2. From germline, CDR1 is LNHDA and CDR2 SQIVND (reference sequence). This CDR3 has 12 amino acids. The V segment lost 4 bases and the J segment 6 bases; nucleotides outside the gene matches: 3. This CDR3 reads CASSSGLGEQYF. The CDR3 DNA sequence: TGTGCCAGTAGTAGCGGACTAGGCGAGCAGTACTTC.

The chain couples TRBV18 to TRBJ2-5; D possibly matches TRBD1 or TRBD2 (6 bases each). The J call is in doubt because the DNA end fits TRBJ2-7 better. Germline V lookup: CDR1 KGHSH, CDR2 LQKENI. CDR3 length equals 14 residues. The DNA of the CDR3 is TGTGCCAGCTCACTACCGGGGGCGCCATACGAGCAGTACTTC. It encodes CASSLPGAPYEQYF.

The chain uses TRBV5-6 and TRBJ2-2, with TRBD1 matching 7 bases. The CDR3 runs to 13 residues. Per the germline V gene, CDR1 is SGHDT and CDR2 is YYEEEE. J was trimmed by 6 bases and V by 4 bases; bases with no gene match: 3. CDR3 sequence (DNA): TGTGCCAGCAGCCATGACAGGGCCGGGGAGCTGTTTTTT. Residues: CASSHDRAGELFF.